One sample yielded the 7 T cell receptor beta chains listed below, sequenced in a study of blood T cell repertoires in COVID-19. TCRdb's copy holds only in-frame clones and misses some; the assay was immunoSEQ multiplex PCR. The table lists about 320,000 clones, about 83% of them singletons, with 1.5% to 2% in the top ten. The sequenced sample was peripheral blood. The receptors derive from a woman between 50 and 59 years old with acute or convalescent COVID-19.

The chain carries TRBV11-1 and TRBJ1-4; 8 bases agree with TRBD1. CDR3 length equals 14 residues. The germline V gene has CDR1 SGHAT and CDR2 FQDESV (reference sequence). With V trimmed by 3 bases and J by 5 bases, 2 bases remained unmatched. CDR3 nucleotides: TGTGCCAGCAGCTTCCACAGGGGGAATGAAAAACTGTTTTTT. Protein product: CASSFHRGNEKLFF.

The V and J genes are TRBV5-1 and TRBJ2-1; the match to TRBD2 covers 9 bases. The germline V gene has CDR1 SGHRS and CDR2 YFSETQ. Trimming took 5 bases from V and 0 from J; bases not matched to a gene: 6. The CDR3 is 16 residues long. The CDR3 here is CASRLAGVGSYNEQFF. The CDR3 DNA reads TGCGCCAGCAGGTTAGCGGGAGTAGGCTCCTACAATGAGCAGTTCTTC.

V is TRBV10-1 and J is TRBJ2-3; 12 positions match TRBD2. Germline CDR1 and CDR2: WNHNN and SYGVQD (reference sequence). The CDR3 runs 18 residues. With V trimmed by 3 bases and J by 4 bases, 11 bases remained unmatched. CDR3 nucleotides: TGCGCCAGCAGTGACGAACTAGCGGGAGGCCCCCCCCCAGATACGCAGTATTTT. It encodes CASSDELAGGPPPDTQYF.

This chain uses TRBV3-1 (or the pseudogene TRBV3-2) with TRBJ2-7, with TRBD1 matching 9 bases. The ends lost 2 bases at V and 7 bases at J; junction bases unmatched: 6. Germline CDR1 is LGHDT and CDR2 is YNNKEL (reference sequence). CDR3 size: 14 residues. As DNA, the CDR3 is TGTGCCAGCAGCCAAATGACAGGGGGAATAGAGCAGTACTTC. It encodes CASSQMTGGIEQYF.

This clone was recorded a few times. The chain's CDR3 is CASSLYPNSDEQYF. The CDR3, as DNA: TGTGCCAGCAGCTTATACCCAAATAGCGACGAGCAGTACTTC. V is TRBV7-3 and J is TRBJ2-7; possibly TRBD2 for D (5 bases). The germline gives CDR1 SGHTA, CDR2 FQGTGA. V lost 2 bases and J 5 bases, leaving 13 bases between the germline ends. This CDR3 is built from 14 residues.

The CDR3 here is CASISADYTGELFF. In DNA, the CDR3 is TGTGCCAGCATTTCGGCAGACTACACCGGGGAGCTGTTTTTT. V is TRBV28 and J is TRBJ2-2; D not resolved. The V end was cut by 7 bases, the J end by 3 bases, with 12 bases between. CDR1 is MDHEN, CDR2 SYDVKM, per germline. CDR3 size: 14 residues.

This chain joins TRBV9 and TRBJ2-3, with D possibly matching TRBD2 (5 bases). The CDR3 length is 16 residues. Trimming took 4 bases from V and 3 from J, leaving 18 bases between them. Germline assignment: CDR1 SGDLS and CDR2 YYNGEE. The CDR3 spells CASSRAHPTGTDTQYF. The CDR3 coding sequence is TGTGCCAGCAGCCGTGCTCACCCGACGGGGACAGATACGCAGTATTTT.